Presented here are 32 T cell receptor beta chains from one specimen sequenced in a study of T cells after yellow fever vaccination. TCRdb passed the 5' RACE reads through MiXCR, listing each CDR3 protein once. Of a few hundred thousand distinct CDR3 sequences listed, approximately 10% are singletons. The material was CD4+ T cells sorted from PBMCs, obtained 5 days after the yellow fever booster vaccination. These receptor sequences come from a young man who received the YFV17D yellow fever vaccine.

In this sample, this clonotype turned up a few times. The J gene is TRBJ2-3, the V gene TRBV5-1; 7 bases agree with TRBD1. After removal of 4 bases from V and 2 bases from J, the junction contained 4 bases not matched to a gene. Germline loops: CDR1 SGHRS, CDR2 YFSETQ. This CDR3 has 14 amino acids. The CDR3 nucleotides are TGCGCCAGCAGCGGGGACAGCCACACAGATACGCAGTATTTT. Encoded protein: CASSGDSHTDTQYF.

V usage is TRBV7-8 and J usage is TRBJ2-3, with D tentatively TRBD1 or TRBD2 (5 bases each). This CDR3 has 16 residues. With 0 bases removed from V and 0 bases from J, the gap between germline ends came to 10 bases. CDR1 and CDR2 from the germline V gene are SGHVS and FQNEAQ. The CDR3 loop is CASSLAGDPSTDTQYF. The CDR3 DNA reads TGTGCCAGCAGCTTAGCCGGGGACCCTAGCACAGATACGCAGTATTTT.

The V gene is TRBV6-2 or TRBV6-3, the J gene TRBJ2-3; the D is unclear. Looked up from germline, CDR1 is MNHEY and CDR2 is SVGEGT. The V and J ends lost 5 bases and 5 bases respectively, with 11 bases between them. This CDR3 spans 13 amino acids. CDR3: CASSPTEGDTQYF. The CDR3, as DNA: TGTGCCAGCAGTCCTACCGAAGGAGATACGCAGTATTTT.

This clonotype has a handful of counts. The genes are TRBV3-1 and TRBJ1-1; D unresolved. V lost 8 bases and J 1 base, leaving 11 bases between the germline ends. CDR1 is LGHDT and CDR2 is YNNKEL in the germline V gene (reference sequence). The CDR3 totals 13 residues. The CDR3 DNA follows: TGTGCCAGCGCCGGATGGGGGAACACTGAAGCTTTCTTT. Its protein is CASAGWGNTEAFF.

The chain combines TRBV3-1 with TRBJ2-5; 10 positions match TRBD2. Per the germline V gene, CDR1 is LGHDT and CDR2 is YNNKEL (reference sequence). This CDR3 is 15 amino acids long. J gave up 3 bases and V 8 bases, and 9 bases lay outside the gene matches. In nucleotides, the CDR3 is TGTGCCAGCGGGGGGACTAGCGATTGGAAAGAGACCCAGTACTTC. Translation: CASGGTSDWKETQYF.

This clonotype was observed a few times. Written as DNA, the CDR3 is TGTGCCAGCAGTTTAGCGCACGCGGGGGCCACAGATACGCAGTATTTT. The encoded protein is CASSLAHAGATDTQYF. J is TRBJ2-3 and V is TRBV12-3 or TRBV12-4; tentatively, D is TRBD2 (7 bases). The V and J ends lost 0 bases and 2 bases respectively, with 12 bases between them. CDR3 length: 16 amino acids.

The rearrangement uses TRBV29-1 and TRBJ2-1; the D gene is possibly TRBD1 (6 bases). The germline CDR1 and CDR2 sequences are SQVTM and ANQGSEA. Trimming removed 4 bases from V and 3 bases from J, with 19 bases in between. The CDR3 is 16 amino acids. CDR3 nucleotide sequence: TGCAGCGTTGGAACTAGAACAGGGTGGGGCTACAATGAGCAGTTCTTC. Translation gives CSVGTRTGWGYNEQFF.

V usage is TRBV6-5 and J usage is TRBJ2-1; 8 nucleotides align to TRBD1. This CDR3 comprises 14 residues. Germline CDR1 reads MNHEY; CDR2 reads SVGAGI. V shed 2 bases, J shed 7 bases, and the junction held 4 bases outside the gene matches. For the CDR3, the DNA is TGTGCCAGCAGTTACCGGACAGGGAGGAATGAGCAGTTCTTC. Translated, it gives CASSYRTGRNEQFF.

The J gene is TRBJ1-1, the V gene TRBV4-3; the match to TRBD1 covers 7 bases. V trimming: 6 bases; J trimming: 5 bases; junction bases outside the gene matches: 6. This CDR3 is 13 amino acids long. Germline-derived CDR1 and CDR2 are LGHNA and YSLEER. The CDR3 bases are TGCGCCAGCAGTATGACAGGGCGGACTGAAGCTTTCTTT. This gives the protein CASSMTGRTEAFF.

Many counts were recorded for this clonotype. V usage is TRBV4-2 and J usage is TRBJ2-7; D remains ambiguous. V dropped 6 bases and J dropped 2 bases, with 14 bases sitting between them. Germline CDR1 and CDR2: LGHNA and YNFKEQ. This CDR3 region has 14 residues. The CDR3 nucleotides read TGTGCCAGCAGACCACACGGAGCAGCCTACGAGCAGTACTTC. This encodes CASRPHGAAYEQYF.

For the CDR3, the DNA is TGTGCCAGCAGTTCCCAGGGTGGTGGAAACACCATATATTTT. Translating it yields CASSSQGGGNTIYF. The genes are TRBV12-3 or TRBV12-4 and TRBJ1-3; D is possibly TRBD1 (5 bases). Trimming left V 4 bases short and J 3 bases short, with 10 bases between. The CDR3 is 14 amino acids.

This clonotype has ten or more counts. V is TRBV27 and J is TRBJ2-2; 9 nucleotides line up with TRBD1. V lost 6 bases, J lost 5 bases, and 4 bases stayed unmatched. The germline gives CDR1 MNHEY, CDR2 SMNVEV (reference sequence). CDR3 length: 14 residues. The CDR3 DNA follows: TGTGCCAGCAGACAGGGGGCGAGAACCGGGGAGCTGTTTTTT. Translation gives CASRQGARTGELFF.

This clonotype was counted ten times or more. The chain links TRBV5-1 to TRBJ2-1; TRBD1 agrees at 10 bases. CDR1 and CDR2 (germline): SGHRS, YFSETQ. V lost 6 bases, J lost 9 bases, and 6 bases stayed unmatched. CDR3 length: 13 residues. In nucleotides, the CDR3 is TGCGCCAGCACCCTTGGACAGGGGGTTGAGCAGTTCTTC. Encoded protein: CASTLGQGVEQFF. The full variable domain, in which reference TRBV5-1 and TRBJ2-1 provide the parts outside the CDR3, is KAGVTQTPRYLIKTRGQQVTLSCSPISGHRSVSWYQQTPGQGLQFLFEYFSETQRNKGNFPGRFSGRQFSNSRSEMNVSTLELGDSALYLCASTLGQGVEQFFGPGTRLTVL.

The V gene is TRBV18, the J gene TRBJ2-7, with 9 bases matching TRBD1. Germline CDR1 and CDR2: KGHSH and LQKENI. The junction had 6 bases not matched to a gene; V was cut back by 3 bases and J by 3 bases. CDR3 length: 15 residues. The CDR3 nucleotides are TGTGCCAGCTCACCCACCGGGACAGGGCACTACGAGCAGTACTTC. Protein product: CASSPTGTGHYEQYF.

This clonotype was detected ten times or more. This chain's CDR3 is CSAANGDNQPQHF. The CDR3 DNA follows: TGCAGTGCCGCAAATGGGGACAATCAGCCCCAGCATTTT. The rearrangement links TRBV20-1 to TRBJ1-5; D gene ambiguous. V shed 6 bases and J shed 3 bases, with 12 bases lying between them. The CDR3 covers 13 residues. Germline V lookup: CDR1 DFQATT, CDR2 SNEGSKA (reference sequence).

V and J are TRBV7-2 and TRBJ2-5; 10 bases line up with TRBD2. The V segment lost 7 bases and the J segment 1 base; nucleotides outside the gene matches: 3. The length of the CDR3 is 14 residues. From germline, CDR1 is SGHTA and CDR2 FQGNSA. As DNA, the CDR3 is TGTGCCAGCAAGCTAGCGGGGGCCCAAGAGACCCAGTACTTC. Amino acid sequence: CASKLAGAQETQYF.

This clonotype was counted many times. V and J are TRBV5-1 and TRBJ1-6, with a tentative D call TRBD1 (6 bases). The CDR3 consists of 12 residues. Trimming stripped 5 bases from V and 9 bases from J, with 9 bases between. Per germline, CDR1 SGHRS and CDR2 YFSETQ. The CDR3 sequence: CASRQGTSPLHF. The CDR3 DNA sequence: TGCGCCAGCAGACAGGGTACTTCACCCCTCCACTTT. Full variable domain (rest looked up from reference TRBV5-1 and TRBJ1-6): KAGVTQTPRYLIKTRGQQVTLSCSPISGHRSVSWYQQTPGQGLQFLFEYFSETQRNKGNFPGRFSGRQFSNSRSEMNVSTLELGDSALYLCASRQGTSPLHFGNGTRLTVT.

The chain couples TRBV19 to TRBJ1-1; no clear D. Germline lookup yields CDR1 LNHDA and CDR2 SQIVND (reference sequence). This CDR3 is built from 15 residues. With 0 bases removed from V and 0 bases from J, the gap between germline ends came to 8 bases. The CDR3 sequence: CASSIDLAVNTEAFF. Written as DNA, the CDR3 is TGTGCCAGTAGTATAGATCTTGCGGTGAACACTGAAGCTTTCTTT. Using reference TRBV19 and TRBJ1-1 for the parts outside the CDR3, the full variable domain is DGGITQSPKYLFRKEGQNVTLSCEQNLNHDAMYWYRQDPGQGLRLIYYSQIVNDFQKGDIAEGYSVSREKKESFPLTVTSAQKNPTAFYLCASSIDLAVNTEAFFGQGTRLTVV.

The genes are TRBV5-1 and TRBJ1-1; D unclear. Germline loops: CDR1 SGHRS, CDR2 YFSETQ. V was pared by 4 bases and J by 6 bases, with 10 bases between. This CDR3 spans 12 amino acids. CDR3 in amino acids: CASSVGRSEAFF. The CDR3 DNA is TGCGCCAGCAGCGTGGGCCGGTCTGAAGCTTTCTTT.

This clonotype was seen a few times. The J gene is TRBJ2-4, the V gene TRBV13, with a weak D call TRBD1 (5 bases). The CDR3 sequence is 14 residues long. V was trimmed by 8 bases and J by 11 bases, leaving 22 bases between them. Germline values: CDR1 PRHDT, CDR2 FYEKMQ (reference sequence). CDR3 nucleotides: TGTGCCAGCTCCCTAGGGGCGGACCTAAGAGTTCAGTACTTC. Its translation is CASSLGADLRVQYF.

The chain uses TRBV11-2 and TRBJ2-3, with 11 positions matching TRBD2. Germline-derived CDR1 and CDR2 are SGHAT and FQNNGV. J gave up 6 bases and V 5 bases, and 7 bases lay outside the gene matches. The length of the CDR3 is 15 residues. CDR3 DNA sequence: TGTGCCAGCAGCCAGAGGGCTAGCGGGGGGGATACGCAGTATTTT. The encoded protein is CASSQRASGGDTQYF.

This clonotype was seen a handful of times. The chain employs TRBV6-2 or TRBV6-3 and TRBJ2-2; weak D call: TRBD2 (5 bases). The length of the CDR3 is 15 residues. The germline V and J ends were trimmed by 1 base and 6 bases, with 12 bases remaining between them. Germline loops: CDR1 MNHEY, CDR2 SVGEGT. In DNA, the CDR3 is TGTGCCAGCAGTTACTACCGCCCCGGGGCCGGGGAGCTGTTTTTT. Translating gives CASSYYRPGAGELFF.

This clonotype occurred a few times. V usage is TRBV29-1 and J usage is TRBJ1-5, with 11 positions matching TRBD1. V was pared by 8 bases and J by 5 bases, with 5 bases of the junction left unmatched. This CDR3 spans 13 amino acids. Germline V gene sequence: CDR1 SQVTM, CDR2 ANQGSEA. Here the CDR3 DNA reads TGCAGCCCACGGGACAGGGGGGATCAGCCCCAGCATTTT. Translating gives CSPRDRGDQPQHF.

This clonotype showed up many times. The chain joins TRBV5-1 to TRBJ2-7; possibly TRBD1 for D (6 bases). Germline CDR1 SGHRS, CDR2 YFSETQ. The V gene lost 5 bases and the J gene lost 1 base, with 13 bases spanning the gap. The CDR3 is 14 residues long. The CDR3 sequence: CASSGRGLSYEQYF. DNA of the CDR3: TGCGCCAGCAGTGGCAGGGGCTTATCCTACGAGCAGTACTTC. Combining the CDR3 with reference TRBV5-1 and TRBJ2-7 gives the whole variable domain KAGVTQTPRYLIKTRGQQVTLSCSPISGHRSVSWYQQTPGQGLQFLFEYFSETQRNKGNFPGRFSGRQFSNSRSEMNVSTLELGDSALYLCASSGRGLSYEQYFGPGTRLTVT.

This clonotype was seen only a few times. The chain links TRBV10-3 to TRBJ1-1, with 7 bases fitting TRBD1. Trimming took 7 bases from V and 3 from J; bases not matched to a gene: 5. Germline CDR1 ENHRY, CDR2 SYGVKD. CDR3 length: 13 residues. This CDR3 is CAITRDSDTEAFF. For the CDR3, the DNA is TGTGCCATCACCCGGGACAGCGACACTGAAGCTTTCTTT.

The chain combines TRBV6-5 with TRBJ2-7; D is possibly TRBD1 (6 bases). The CDR3 sequence is 13 residues long. CDR1 and CDR2 (germline): MNHEY, SVGAGI. Trimming removed 6 bases from V and 3 bases from J, with 12 bases in between. CDR3 region: CASRKDSRYEQYF. CDR3 coding DNA: TGTGCCAGCAGAAAGGACAGTCGCTACGAGCAGTACTTC.

J is TRBJ1-2 and V is TRBV30; 7 bases are a match to TRBD1. The germline gives CDR1 GTSNPN, CDR2 SVGIG (reference sequence). The ends lost 0 bases at V and 4 bases at J; junction bases unmatched: 2. The CDR3 has 13 residues. CDR3 nucleotide sequence: TGTGCCTGGAGTGTTAACAGGGGCTATGGCTACACCTTC. Its translation: CAWSVNRGYGYTF.

This clonotype was counted a few times. V usage is TRBV12-3 or TRBV12-4 and J usage is TRBJ2-3, with no clear D. The CDR3 totals 12 residues. V was shortened by 3 bases and J by 9 bases, with 10 bases between the two germline ends. The CDR3 bases are TGTGCCAGCAGTTTTATGGACGGGACGCAGTATTTT. Its protein product is CASSFMDGTQYF.

This clonotype was counted only a few times. The rearrangement uses TRBV5-1 and TRBJ1-2; 7 bases agree with TRBD1. The CDR3 has 12 residues. Trimming took 5 bases from V and 6 from J; bases not matched to a gene: 4. Per germline, CDR1 SGHRS and CDR2 YFSETQ. CDR3 in DNA: TGCGCCAGCAGTCCAGGGGGAGATGGCTACACCTTC. It is translated as CASSPGGDGYTF.

This clonotype was seen more than once but under ten times. The genes are TRBV20-1 and TRBJ2-3; D remains ambiguous. Per germline, CDR1 DFQATT and CDR2 SNEGSKA (reference sequence). Trimming left V 0 bases short and J 2 bases short, with 12 bases between. The CDR3 length is 15 residues. CDR3 nucleotides: TGCAGTGCTAGAGATGAATACCAGAACACAGATACGCAGTATTTT. The encoded protein is CSARDEYQNTDTQYF.

V usage is TRBV3-1 and J usage is TRBJ2-6; 10 nucleotides align to TRBD1. V shed 3 bases and J 2 bases; nucleotides not matched to a gene: 10. CDR1 and CDR2 from the germline V gene are LGHDT and YNNKEL (reference sequence). The CDR3 runs to 19 residues. DNA of the CDR3: TGTGCCAGCAGCCACGCCAACCGGGACAGGGGCGCTGGGGCCAACGTCCTGACTTTC. This encodes CASSHANRDRGAGANVLTF.

This clonotype appeared a few times. This chain joins TRBV23-1 and TRBJ1-1; the D is unclear. TRBV23-1 is an ORF for which the function is uncertain. Deletions cut 6 bases from V and 9 bases from J, with 20 bases between. CDR3 length equals 14 residues. CDR3 loop: CASRCRGGIVKAFF. DNA of the CDR3: TGCGCCAGCAGGTGCCGGGGAGGGATAGTCAAAGCTTTCTTT.